The rows below give T cell receptor beta chains drawn from one sample of a study of T cell responses to AZD1222 COVID-19 vaccine. Only in-frame clones appear in the TCRdb table, and some are missing; sequencing was by immunoSEQ multiplex PCR. This table has some 140,000 clones, 70% to 90% appearing once. The input for sequencing was peripheral blood, taken on day 0 of AZD1222 vaccination. The receptors here all came from an adult in good health. Each CDR3 is given with its conserved first and last residue. Each record gives: D gene, clone size, J gene, V gene, CDR3 DNA, CDR3 protein. D genes are given only for firm matches. Not all rows give a size; the values are once, few, many and, for expanded clones, a class.

TRBD1 NA TRBJ2-7 TRBV9 TGTGCCAGCAGCGTAGGACAGGGAACCTACGAGCAGTACTTC CASSVGQGTYEQYF
NA NA TRBJ1-1 TRBV30 TGTGCCTGGCGTGATCAGAACACTGAAGCTTTCTTT CAWRDQNTEAFF
NA NA TRBJ2-7 TRBV19 TGTGCCAGTAGTATTAGGCCAGGGGAATTACCCTACGAGCAGTACTTC CASSIRPGELPYEQYF
NA NA TRBJ2-5 TRBV11-3 TGTGCCAGCAGCATTGACTATGGCTCGGAGACCCAGTACTTC CASSIDYGSETQYF
NA NA TRBJ2-7 TRBV29-1 TGCAGCGTTGAAGATCGGGGGTCCCGTCCGGGGGAGCAGTACTTC CSVEDRGSRPGEQYF
TRBD2 NA TRBJ2-1 TRBV4-2 TGTGCCAGCAGCCAAGGAGCCGGGCCTGCGGGAGTGGAATCCTACAATGAGCAGTTCTTC CASSQGAGPAGVESYNEQFF
TRBD1 NA TRBJ1-2 TRBV12-3/TRBV12-4 TGTGCCAGCAGCCGACAGGGAAACTATGGCTACACCTTC CASSRQGNYGYTF
NA once TRBJ2-2 TRBV29-1 TGCAGCGTTAGGTCGGACCTAGGGACCGGGGAGCTGTTTTTT CSVRSDLGTGELFF
TRBD1 NA TRBJ2-1 TRBV3-1/TRBV3-2 TGTGCCAGCAGCCTTGACTCCGGGACAGGGAATGAGCAGTTCTTC CASSLDSGTGNEQFF
NA NA TRBJ2-1 TRBV13 TGTGCCAGCAGCCGGAATGAAGGGGGGAGAGATCCGAATGAGCAGTTCTTC CASSRNEGGRDPNEQFF
NA NA TRBJ2-1 TRBV6-2/TRBV6-3 TGTGCCAGCAGTTATGTCCTCGATGAGCAGTTCTTC CASSYVLDEQFF
TRBD2 NA TRBJ2-2 TRBV4-2 TGTGCCAGCAGCCGACGCGGGAGTTTGAACGGGGAGCTGTTTTTT CASSRRGSLNGELFF
NA once TRBJ2-7 TRBV2 TGTGCCAGCAGTGAACTTGGGAGTTCTTCAAGCTCCTACGAGCAGTACTTC CASSELGSSSSSYEQYF
NA NA TRBJ2-7 TRBV28 TGTGCCAGCAGTCTCCCTTATCCCCACGAGCAGTACTTC CASSLPYPHEQYF
NA once TRBJ2-7 TRBV19 TGTGCCAGTAGTCGGGACCACGAGCAGTACTTC CASSRDHEQYF
TRBD2 few TRBJ2-2 TRBV9 TGTGCCAGCAGCGTAAGCGGGAGGGCCAGAACCGGGGAGCTGTTTTTT CASSVSGRARTGELFF
TRBD2 NA TRBJ2-1 TRBV7-8 TGTGCCAGCAGCCGAGCGGGAGGAACCTACAATGAGCAGTTCTTC CASSRAGGTYNEQFF
TRBD1 NA TRBJ2-6 TRBV9 TGTGCCAGCAGCGGACAGGGAGCTGGGGCCAACGTCCTGACTTTC CASSGQGAGANVLTF
NA NA TRBJ2-1 TRBV7-8 TGTGCCAGCAGCTTCAGGACTCTATTTAATGAGCAGTTCTTC CASSFRTLFNEQFF
NA NA TRBJ2-3 TRBV5-1 TGCGCCAGCAGCTTGAGGGGGGATACGCAGTATTTT CASSLRGDTQYF
NA NA TRBJ1-1 TRBV27 TGTGCCAGCAGTTCGGCAGGGGCTCTAATGAACACTGAAGCTTTCTTT CASSSAGALMNTEAFF
NA NA TRBJ1-5 TRBV7-9 TGTGCCAGCAGCTCGATCCCGCCGGGGGTAGGGAATCAGCCCCAGCATTTT CASSSIPPGVGNQPQHF
TRBD1 NA TRBJ1-2 TRBV6-6 TGTGCCAGCAGGCTAGACAGGGGGGAGCTCTATGGCTACACCTTC CASRLDRGELYGYTF
NA NA TRBJ1-3 TRBV7-2 TGTGCCAGCAGCTTTGACCCCCGCGGAACTGGAAACACCATATATTTT CASSFDPRGTGNTIYF